One and the same sample provided the 31 T cell receptor beta chains below, sequenced in a study of naive and memory T cell subsets. Overall study findings and caveats: A few larger clonotypes appeared in naive repertoires, especially CD8, possibly memory cells re-expressing CD45RA.

Two oligonucleotides, mixed equimolar, formed the beta constant-region primer covering TRBC1 and TRBC2. Nested alpha and beta constant-region primers with the SP2 primer drove four PCR rounds on ligated cDNA. TCRdb ran MiXCR on the UMI-ligation and nested PCR reads and lists one entry per CDR3 protein. This table has more than 95,000 distinct CDR3 sequences, roughly 15% appearing once. Their target antigens are unknown. Sequenced input: naive CD8+ T cells from blood. These receptors were taken from a human donor in good health.

This clonotype was seen ten or more times. This CDR3 reads CASTSLGSTQETQYF. CDR3 bases: TGTGCCAGCACCTCGCTTGGAAGTACCCAAGAGACCCAGTACTTC. The rearrangement uses TRBV11-2 and TRBJ2-5; D is uncertain. In germline, CDR1 is SGHAT, CDR2 FQNNGV. With 7 bases removed from V and 1 base from J, the gap between germline ends came to 16 bases. The CDR3 spans 15 residues.

The chain is built from TRBV7-2 and TRBJ2-5; D unclear. The V gene lost 5 bases and the J gene lost 1 base, with 14 bases spanning the gap. Germline CDR1 reads SGHTA; CDR2 reads FQGNSA. The length of the CDR3 is 15 residues. CDR3 DNA: TGTGCCAGCAGCAAACCGTCCGGGCCCCAAGAGACCCAGTACTTC. Translating gives CASSKPSGPQETQYF.

This clonotype was picked up many times. The chain recombines TRBV7-8 with TRBJ2-7, with D hard to call. The CDR3 covers 13 residues. CDR1 and CDR2 from the germline V gene are SGHVS and FQNEAQ. Trimming took off 5 bases at V and 2 bases at J, with 10 bases between the two ends. CDR3 amino acids: CASSPGSTYEQYF. CDR3 nucleotides: TGTGCCAGCAGCCCGGGCAGTACCTACGAGCAGTACTTC.

This clonotype was seen more than once but under ten times. The chain links TRBV7-9 to TRBJ2-7; TRBD1 matches 7 bases. This CDR3 is built from 13 residues. In germline, CDR1 is SEHNR, CDR2 FQNEAQ (reference sequence). Trimming removed 4 bases from V and 5 bases from J; junction bases left unmatched: 5. CDR3 loop: CASSSDRAHEQYF. CDR3 DNA: TGTGCCAGCAGCTCCGACAGGGCCCACGAGCAGTACTTC.

This clonotype was detected only a few times. The CDR3 coding sequence is TGTGCCAGCAGCCAATACCCTCTAGACAGAAACTACGAGCAGTACTTC. This sequence encodes CASSQYPLDRNYEQYF. V gene TRBV3-1 combines with J gene TRBJ2-7; possible D gene TRBD1, 5 bases. Germline V gene lookup returns CDR1 LGHDT and CDR2 YNNKEL (reference sequence). Trimming pared 2 bases from V and 3 bases from J, leaving 17 bases between. The CDR3 runs to 16 residues.

The chain joins TRBV13 to TRBJ2-4; TRBD1 matches at 7 bases. This CDR3 region has 15 residues. After removal of 5 bases from V and 7 bases from J, the junction contained 11 bases not matched to a gene. Germline CDR1 PRHDT, CDR2 FYEKMQ (reference sequence). The CDR3 coding sequence is TGTGCCAGCAGCCTCCGAGGGGGCGCTGGTAACATTCAGTACTTC. Translated: CASSLRGGAGNIQYF.

The CDR3 sequence: CSATHGDSLLDEQFF. CDR3 bases: TGCAGTGCGACTCACGGGGACAGTCTGCTTGATGAGCAGTTCTTC. The chain has TRBV20-1 and TRBJ2-1, with 7 bases matching TRBD1. J was trimmed by 8 bases and V by 6 bases; bases with no gene match: 16. This CDR3 contains 15 residues. Germline V lookup: CDR1 DFQATT, CDR2 SNEGSKA (reference sequence).

This clonotype was recorded at least ten times. The V gene is TRBV29-1, the J gene TRBJ1-2; no clear D. CDR1 and CDR2 from the germline V gene are SQVTM and ANQGSEA. The CDR3 consists of 11 residues. The V end lost 4 bases, the J end lost 5 bases, and 8 bases lay between the germline ends. CDR3 in amino acids: CSVVQVYGYTF. CDR3 nucleotides: TGCAGCGTTGTTCAGGTTTATGGCTACACCTTC.

This clonotype showed up just once. The V gene is TRBV12-3 or TRBV12-4, the J gene TRBJ2-1; TRBD2 agrees at 12 bases. The CDR3 sequence is 14 residues long. The V segment lost 6 bases and the J segment 5 bases; nucleotides outside the gene matches: 2. CDR3 in amino acids: CASSLAGGDNEQFF. The CDR3 coding sequence is TGTGCCAGCAGCCTAGCGGGAGGGGACAATGAGCAGTTCTTC.

There are a few counts of this clonotype. The chain has TRBV12-3 or TRBV12-4 and TRBJ1-5; 9 bases agree with TRBD1. V lost 8 bases and J lost 7; bases outside the gene matches: 6. The CDR3 totals 13 residues. The CDR3 region is CASGTGGHQPQHF. CDR3 sequence (DNA): TGTGCCAGCGGAACAGGGGGCCACCAGCCCCAGCATTTT.

This clonotype was counted many times. This chain joins TRBV5-6 and TRBJ1-6, with D possibly matching TRBD1 (6 bases). With 0 bases removed from V and 8 bases from J, the gap between germline ends came to 6 bases. Looked up from germline, CDR1 is SGHDT and CDR2 is YYEEEE. This CDR3 contains 13 residues. The CDR3 sequence: CASSLGTDSPLHF. The CDR3 nucleotides read TGTGCCAGCAGCTTGGGGACAGATTCACCCCTCCACTTT.

This clonotype was seen only a few times. The chain recombines TRBV2 with TRBJ2-1; D unclear. Trimming pared 8 bases from V and 8 bases from J, leaving 16 bases between. The CDR3 length is 13 residues. The germline V gene has CDR1 SNHLY and CDR2 FYNNEI. CDR3 sequence reads: CASPPLESYEQFF. CDR3 bases: TGTGCCAGCCCCCCCCTGGAAAGTTATGAGCAGTTCTTC. Complete variable domain (other parts from reference TRBV2 and TRBJ2-1): EPEVTQTPSHQVTQMGQEVILRCVPISNHLYFYWYRQILGQKVEFLVSFYNNEISEKSEIFDDQFSVERPDGSNFTLKIRSTKLEDSAMYFCASPPLESYEQFFGPGTRLTVL.

V and J are TRBV6-1 and TRBJ2-3; a possible D gene is TRBD2 (7 bases). V was shortened by 8 bases and J by 2 bases, with 17 bases between the two germline ends. CDR3 size: 15 residues. Germline V lookup: CDR1 MNHNS, CDR2 SASEGT. CDR3 residues: CASGVGGPYTDTQYF. DNA of the CDR3: TGTGCCAGCGGGGTGGGGGGGCCTTACACAGATACGCAGTATTTT.

The chain combines TRBV4-2 with TRBJ1-2; unclear D gene. The V gene lost 6 bases and the J gene lost 5 bases, with 19 bases spanning the gap. The CDR3 spans 15 residues. Germline assignment: CDR1 LGHNA and CDR2 YNFKEQ. CDR3 bases: TGTGCCAGCAGTCTGGAACGGGGTCTGGGGTATGGCTACACCTTC. Protein: CASSLERGLGYGYTF.

A few counts support this clonotype. The rearrangement joins TRBV6-2 or TRBV6-3 to TRBJ2-7; D might be TRBD1 (5 bases). Trimming cost V 6 bases and J 7 bases, with 13 bases left between them. The CDR3 sequence is 12 residues long. The germline V gene encodes CDR1 MNHEY and CDR2 SVGEGT. In DNA form, the CDR3 reads TGTGCCAGCAGCCCAGGGTCCCTGGAGCAGTACTTC. Translation gives CASSPGSLEQYF.

This clonotype was seen many times. CDR3 residues: CASSFNEKLFF. The CDR3 DNA follows: TGTGCCAGCAGCTTTAATGAAAAACTGTTTTTT. The chain recombines TRBV5-5 with TRBJ1-4; D unclear. Germline V gene data show CDR1 as SGHKS and CDR2 as YYEKEE (reference sequence). The CDR3 contains 11 residues. The V gene lost 2 bases and the J gene lost 4 bases, with 0 bases spanning the gap. The full variable domain, its missing parts supplied by reference TRBV5-5 and TRBJ1-4, is DAGVTQSPTHLIKTRGQQVTLRCSPISGHKSVSWYQQVLGQGPQFIFQYYEKEERGRGNFPDRFSARQFPNYSSELNVNALLLGDSALYLCASSFNEKLFFGSGTQLSVL.

There are a few counts of this clonotype. The rearrangement links TRBV28 to TRBJ2-5; TRBD1 matches at 7 bases. The J segment lost 3 bases and the V segment lost 7 bases, leaving 5 bases of the junction unmatched. CDR3 length: 13 residues. Looked up from germline, CDR1 is MDHEN and CDR2 is SYDVKM. CDR3 bases: TGTGCCAGCACCGATACAGGGGAAGAGACCCAGTACTTC. It codes for CASTDTGEETQYF.

This clonotype was seen more than once but under ten times. The rearrangement uses TRBV28 and TRBJ1-6; D uncertain. The CDR3 runs to 15 residues. With 6 bases removed from V and 9 bases from J, the gap between germline ends came to 18 bases. CDR1 and CDR2 from the germline V gene are MDHEN and SYDVKM. CDR3 sequence: CASSPRPLTRSPLHF. The CDR3 nucleotides read TGTGCCAGCAGCCCACGCCCCCTGACCCGTTCACCCCTCCACTTT.

This clonotype showed up just a few times. V usage is TRBV4-3 and J usage is TRBJ1-2; possibly TRBD1 for D (6 bases). The length of the CDR3 is 14 residues. Germline assignment: CDR1 LGHNA and CDR2 YSLEER. V gave up 2 bases and J gave up 7 bases, with 14 bases separating them. DNA of the CDR3: TGCGCCAGCAGCCAAACAAGGGGGTCCGGTGGCTACACCTTC. This translates into CASSQTRGSGGYTF.

This clonotype was counted only a few times. V is TRBV10-3 and J is TRBJ2-3; TRBD2 matches at 8 bases. V lost 3 bases and J lost 0; bases outside the gene matches: 5. CDR1 is ENHRY, CDR2 SYGVKD, per germline. The CDR3 is made up of 16 amino acids. The DNA for the CDR3 is TGTGCCATCAGTGAAGGGCTAGCGGGCAGCACAGATACGCAGTATTTT. Residues: CAISEGLAGSTDTQYF.

This clonotype has just a few counts. The chain has TRBV10-2 and TRBJ2-3; maybe TRBD2 (6 bases). With 10 bases removed from V and 2 bases from J, the gap between germline ends came to 19 bases. The CDR3 totals 15 residues. Germline V gene data show CDR1 as WSHSY and CDR2 as SAAADI. The CDR3 sequence: CATSSGGEFTDTQYF. The CDR3 nucleotides read TGCGCCACGTCATCCGGGGGAGAGTTCACAGATACGCAGTATTTT.

CDR3 nucleotides: TGTGCCACCAGTGCCCCCCGGTCCGGGGGGGGCTACGAGCAGTACTTC. Encoded protein: CATSAPRSGGGYEQYF. The J gene is TRBJ2-7, the V gene TRBV24-1, with 8 bases lining up with TRBD2. Germline values: CDR1 KGHDR, CDR2 SFDVKD. V gave up 5 bases and J gave up 3 bases; unmatched junction bases: 11. The CDR3 extends over 16 amino acids.

This clonotype was seen a handful of times. The V call is TRBV11-1, the J call TRBJ2-7; D gene uncertain. Per the germline V gene, CDR1 is SGHAT and CDR2 is FQDESV (reference sequence). V was cut by 4 bases and J by 4 bases, with 8 bases left in between. This CDR3 spans 12 amino acids. The CDR3 DNA reads as TGTGCCAGCAGCTCAGCCTTATACGAGCAGTACTTC. Encoded protein: CASSSALYEQYF.

This clonotype was recorded a few times. The CDR3: CASRPLRNEQFF. CDR3 bases: TGCGCCAGCAGACCGCTTAGGAATGAGCAGTTCTTC. The rearrangement uses TRBV10-2 and TRBJ2-1; D remains unclear. The length of the CDR3 is 12 residues. The germline gives CDR1 WSHSY, CDR2 SAAADI. V lost 6 bases and J lost 7, with 10 bases in between.

Concerning this clonotype itself: A read error may account for a junction end that differs from germline. The rearrangement joins TRBV12-3 or TRBV12-4 to TRBJ1-2; D gene ambiguous. The CDR3 totals 14 residues. The CDR3 DNA sequence: TGTGCCAGCAGTCCTGACACGGATAACTATGGCTGCACCTTC. Encoded protein: CASSPDTDNYGCTF.

There are a few counts of this clonotype. The rearrangement uses TRBV29-1 and TRBJ2-7, with no clear D. CDR1 and CDR2 from the germline V gene are SQVTM and ANQGSEA. Between the trimmed V and J ends, which lost 3 bases and 0 bases, there was a span of 9 bases. The length of the CDR3 is 13 residues. The CDR3 loop is CSVEGPSSYEQYF. The CDR3 coding sequence is TGCAGCGTTGAGGGCCCTAGCTCCTACGAGCAGTACTTC.

The count of this clonotype is one. This may be a read error: a much more frequent sequence differs by one nucleotide. The chain carries TRBV19 and TRBJ2-7; 11 bases agree with TRBD2. The germline V gene has CDR1 LNHDA and CDR2 SQIVND (reference sequence). The CDR3 loop spans 14 amino acids. The CDR3 DNA reads TGTGCCTGTAGTCTGACTAGCGGGGCCTACGAGCAGTACTTC. The encoded protein is CACSLTSGAYEQYF.

This clonotype was recorded a few times. The chain joins TRBV7-9 to TRBJ2-3, with TRBD1 matching over 7 bases. Germline loops: CDR1 SEHNR, CDR2 FQNEAQ (reference sequence). V was pared by 3 bases and J by 4 bases, with 1 base of the junction left unmatched. This CDR3 comprises 13 residues. The CDR3 here is CASSFGQADTQYF. In DNA form, the CDR3 reads TGTGCCAGCAGCTTCGGACAGGCAGATACGCAGTATTTT.

The table lists this clonotype with a few counts. The V call is TRBV13, the J call TRBJ1-2; D is uncertain. Germline V lookup: CDR1 PRHDT, CDR2 FYEKMQ (reference sequence). This CDR3 has 14 amino acids. V shed 2 bases and J shed 6 bases, with 13 bases lying between them. The CDR3 loop is CASSLNRGTNGYTF. DNA for the CDR3: TGTGCCAGCAGCTTAAATCGTGGAACCAATGGCTACACCTTC. Looking up the rest from reference TRBV13 and TRBJ1-2 gives the full variable domain: AAGVIQSPRHLIKEKRETATLKCYPIPRHDTVYWYQQGPGQDPQFLISFYEKMQSDKGSIPDRFSAQQFSDYHSELNMSSLELGDSALYFCASSLNRGTNGYTFGSGTRLTVV.

V and J are TRBV7-3 and TRBJ2-3; the D gene is possibly TRBD2 (5 bases). The V end lost 5 bases, the J end lost 6 bases, and 21 bases lay between the germline ends. Germline loops: CDR1 SGHTA, CDR2 FQGTGA. The CDR3 runs 16 residues. This chain's CDR3 is CASSPSGGAVVDTQYF. The DNA of the CDR3 is TGTGCCAGCAGCCCCTCAGGTGGAGCGGTAGTGGATACGCAGTATTTT.

The sample holds many counts of this clonotype. The chain is built from TRBV11-3 and TRBJ2-1; D is perhaps TRBD1 (6 bases). CDR1 is SGHNT and CDR2 is YENEEA in the germline V gene. V was trimmed by 1 base and J by 5 bases, leaving 12 bases between them. The CDR3 consists of 15 residues. CDR3 DNA sequence: TGTGCCAGCAGCTTAGCTAGGACAGAAGACAATGAGCAGTTCTTC. This gives the protein CASSLARTEDNEQFF.